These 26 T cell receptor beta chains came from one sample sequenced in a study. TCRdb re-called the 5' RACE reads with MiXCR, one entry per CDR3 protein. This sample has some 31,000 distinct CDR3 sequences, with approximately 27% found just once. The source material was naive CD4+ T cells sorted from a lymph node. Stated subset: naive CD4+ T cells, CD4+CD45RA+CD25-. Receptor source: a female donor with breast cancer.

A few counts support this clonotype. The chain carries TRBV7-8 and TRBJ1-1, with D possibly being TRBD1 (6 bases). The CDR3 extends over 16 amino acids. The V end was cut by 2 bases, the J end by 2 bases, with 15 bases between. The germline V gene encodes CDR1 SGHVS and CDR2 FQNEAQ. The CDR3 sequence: CASSLKILDRNTEAFF. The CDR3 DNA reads TGTGCCAGCAGCTTAAAAATCTTGGACAGAAACACTGAAGCTTTCTTT.

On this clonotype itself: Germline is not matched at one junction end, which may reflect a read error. The CDR3 reads CASSLQFHTEAFF. Here the CDR3 DNA reads TGTGCCAGCAGTTTACAGTTTCACACCGAAGCTTTCTTT. This chain uses TRBV27 with TRBJ1-1, with D uncertain. The CDR3 contains 13 residues. Germline assignment: CDR1 MNHEY and CDR2 SMNVEV (reference sequence).

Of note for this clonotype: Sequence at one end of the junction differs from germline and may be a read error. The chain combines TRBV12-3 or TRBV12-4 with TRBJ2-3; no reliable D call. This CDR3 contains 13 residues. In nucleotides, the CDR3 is TGTGTCAGCAGTTGGGCCGTCACAGATACGCAGTATTTT. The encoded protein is CVSSWAVTDTQYF.

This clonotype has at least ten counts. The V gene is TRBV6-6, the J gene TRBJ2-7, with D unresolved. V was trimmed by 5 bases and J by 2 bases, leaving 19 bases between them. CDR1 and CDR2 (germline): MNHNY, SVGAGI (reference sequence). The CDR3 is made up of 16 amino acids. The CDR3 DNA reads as TGTGCCAGCAGTGATGGACCTCCGGGTGCCGCCTACGAGCAGTACTTC. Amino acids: CASSDGPPGAAYEQYF.

The CDR3 DNA reads as TGTGCCAGCAGTCCGAAAGCGGGGGGAGAGGAGACCCAGTACTTC. Its protein product is CASSPKAGGEETQYF. The chain carries TRBV9 and TRBJ2-5; 9 bases are a match to TRBD2. The V gene end was trimmed by 5 bases and the J gene end by 5 bases; junction bases not matched to a gene: 10. Looked up from germline, CDR1 is SGDLS and CDR2 is YYNGEE. This CDR3 spans 15 amino acids.

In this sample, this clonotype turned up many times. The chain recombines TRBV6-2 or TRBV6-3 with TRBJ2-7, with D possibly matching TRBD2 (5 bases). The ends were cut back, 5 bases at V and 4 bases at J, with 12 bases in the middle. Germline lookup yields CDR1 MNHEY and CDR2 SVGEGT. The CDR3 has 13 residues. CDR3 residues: CASSNGIGYEQYF. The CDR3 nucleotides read TGTGCCAGCAGTAACGGGATCGGATACGAGCAGTACTTC.

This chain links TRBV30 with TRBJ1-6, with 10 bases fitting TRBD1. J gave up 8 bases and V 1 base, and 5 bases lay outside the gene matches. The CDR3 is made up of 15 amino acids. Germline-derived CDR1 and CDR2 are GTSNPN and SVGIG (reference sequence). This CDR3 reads CAWSGQGAIDSPLHF. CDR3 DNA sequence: TGTGCCTGGAGTGGACAGGGGGCGATTGATTCACCCCTCCACTTT.

The CDR3 DNA follows: TGTGCCAGCAGTCCAAATTCAGCGGGGGCTTTGGGGCCATACAATGAGCAGTTCTTC. Its translation: CASSPNSAGALGPYNEQFF. The V call is TRBV28, the J call TRBJ2-1; 8 bases match TRBD2. This CDR3 contains 19 residues. Trimming took 5 bases from V and 4 from J; bases not matched to a gene: 19. From germline, CDR1 is MDHEN and CDR2 SYDVKM.

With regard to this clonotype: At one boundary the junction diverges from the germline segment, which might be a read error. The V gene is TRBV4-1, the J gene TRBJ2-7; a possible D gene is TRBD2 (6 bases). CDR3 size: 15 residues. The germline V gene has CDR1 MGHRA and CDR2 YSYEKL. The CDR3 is CAGSQGTSRAYEQYF. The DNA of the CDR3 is TGCGCCGGCAGCCAAGGAACTAGCAGGGCCTACGAGCAGTACTTC.

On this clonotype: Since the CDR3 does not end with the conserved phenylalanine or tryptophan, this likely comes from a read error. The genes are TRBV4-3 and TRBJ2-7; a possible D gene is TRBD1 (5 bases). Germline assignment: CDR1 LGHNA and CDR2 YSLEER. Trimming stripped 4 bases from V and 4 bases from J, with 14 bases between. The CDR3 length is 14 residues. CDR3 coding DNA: TGCGCCAGCAGCCGGGCTCGGCAGGGTTACGAGCAGTACTCC. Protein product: CASSRARQGYEQYS.

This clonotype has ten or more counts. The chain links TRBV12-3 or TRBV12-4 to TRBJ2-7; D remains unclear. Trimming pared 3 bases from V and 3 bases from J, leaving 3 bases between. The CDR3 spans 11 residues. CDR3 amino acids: CASSFGYEQYF. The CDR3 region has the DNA TGTGCCAGCAGTTTCGGCTACGAGCAGTACTTC.

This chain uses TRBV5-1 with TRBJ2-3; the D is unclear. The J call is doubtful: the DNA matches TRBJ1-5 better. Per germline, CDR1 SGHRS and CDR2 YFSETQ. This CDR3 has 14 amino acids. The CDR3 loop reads CASRNWLAVDTQHF. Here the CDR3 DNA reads TGCGCCAGCAGGAATTGGCTAGCGGTCGATACGCAGCATTTT.

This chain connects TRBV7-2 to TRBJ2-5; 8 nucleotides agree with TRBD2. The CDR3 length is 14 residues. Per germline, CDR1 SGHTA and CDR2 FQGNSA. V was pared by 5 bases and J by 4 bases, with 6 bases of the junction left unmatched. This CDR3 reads CASSRRAGGETQYF. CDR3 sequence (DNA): TGTGCCAGCAGCCGTAGGGCGGGGGGAGAGACCCAGTACTTC.

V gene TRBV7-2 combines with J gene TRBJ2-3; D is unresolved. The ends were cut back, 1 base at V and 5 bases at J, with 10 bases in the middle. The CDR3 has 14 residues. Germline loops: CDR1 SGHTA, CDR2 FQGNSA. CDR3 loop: CASSLDHLGDTQYF. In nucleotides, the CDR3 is TGTGCCAGCAGCTTAGACCACCTAGGAGATACGCAGTATTTT.

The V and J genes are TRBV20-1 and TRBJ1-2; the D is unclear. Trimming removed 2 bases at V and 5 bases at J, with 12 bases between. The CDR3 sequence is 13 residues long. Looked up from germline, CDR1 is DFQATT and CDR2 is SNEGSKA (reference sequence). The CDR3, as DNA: TGCAGTGCTAGAACCCCGGATGGGTATGGCTACACCTTC. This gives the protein CSARTPDGYGYTF.

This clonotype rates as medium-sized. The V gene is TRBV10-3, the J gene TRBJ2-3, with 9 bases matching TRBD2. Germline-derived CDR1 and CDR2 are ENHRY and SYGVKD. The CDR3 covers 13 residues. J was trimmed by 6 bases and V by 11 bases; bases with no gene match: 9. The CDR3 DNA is TGTGCCGCCCGAGGCGGGGGGGGCGATACGCAGTATTTT. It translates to CAARGGGGDTQYF.

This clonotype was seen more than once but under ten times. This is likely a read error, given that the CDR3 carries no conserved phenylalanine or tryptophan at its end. The CDR3 loop is CASATGQGQETQYS. For the CDR3, the DNA is TGCGCCAGCGCGACCGGACAGGGACAAGAGACCCAGTACTCC. This chain connects TRBV4-1 to TRBJ2-5, with 8 bases aligning to TRBD1. The length of the CDR3 is 14 residues. V lost 8 bases to trimming and J lost 2 bases; unmatched junction nucleotides: 7. Per germline, CDR1 MGHRA and CDR2 YSYEKL.

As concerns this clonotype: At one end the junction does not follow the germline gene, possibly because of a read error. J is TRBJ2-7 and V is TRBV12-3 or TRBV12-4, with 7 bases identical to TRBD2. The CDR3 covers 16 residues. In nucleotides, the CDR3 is TGTGCCAGCAGTTTAAATTTTCCGGGGGGTTTGTACGAGCAGTGCTTC. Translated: CASSLNFPGGLYEQCF.

The CDR3 sequence: CASKGGGSLSYNEQFF. CDR3 nucleotides: TGCGCCAGCAAGGGCGGCGGGAGTCTTTCCTACAATGAGCAGTTCTTC. This chain joins TRBV5-1 and TRBJ2-1, with 7 bases matching TRBD2. V shed 6 bases and J 1 base; nucleotides not matched to a gene: 10. This CDR3 region has 16 residues. Germline values: CDR1 SGHRS, CDR2 YFSETQ.

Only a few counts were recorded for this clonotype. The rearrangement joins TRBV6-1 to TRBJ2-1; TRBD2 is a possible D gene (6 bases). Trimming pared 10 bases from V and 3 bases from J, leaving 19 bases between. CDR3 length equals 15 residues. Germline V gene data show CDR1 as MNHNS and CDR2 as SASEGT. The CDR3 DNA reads TGTGCCACCTCTATACGGGAGCAAGTCTACAATGAGCAGTTCTTC. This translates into CATSIREQVYNEQFF.

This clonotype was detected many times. CDR3 in DNA: TGTGCCAGCAGTTTAATCCAGGCCACCGGGGAGCTGTTTTTT. This codes for CASSLIQATGELFF. J is TRBJ2-2 and V is TRBV12-3 or TRBV12-4; D gene ambiguous. V dropped 2 bases and J dropped 4 bases, with 8 bases sitting between them. The CDR3 has 14 residues.

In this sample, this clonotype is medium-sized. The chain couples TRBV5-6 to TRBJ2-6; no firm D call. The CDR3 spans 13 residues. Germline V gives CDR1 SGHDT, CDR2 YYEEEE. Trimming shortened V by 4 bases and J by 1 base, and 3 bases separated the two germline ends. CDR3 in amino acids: CASSPSGANVLTF. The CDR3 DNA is TGTGCCAGCAGCCCTTCTGGGGCCAACGTCCTGACTTTC.

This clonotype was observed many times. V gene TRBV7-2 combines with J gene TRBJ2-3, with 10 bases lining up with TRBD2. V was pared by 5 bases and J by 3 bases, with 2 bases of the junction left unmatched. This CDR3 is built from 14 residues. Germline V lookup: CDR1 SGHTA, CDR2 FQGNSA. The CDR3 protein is CASSRTSGTDTQYF. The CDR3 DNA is TGTGCCAGCAGCCGGACTAGCGGAACAGATACGCAGTATTTT.

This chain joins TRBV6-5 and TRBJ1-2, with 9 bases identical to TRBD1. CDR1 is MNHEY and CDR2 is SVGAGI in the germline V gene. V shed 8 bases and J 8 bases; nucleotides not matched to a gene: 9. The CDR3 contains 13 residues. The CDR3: CASGRDRAKGYTF. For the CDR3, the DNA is TGTGCCAGCGGACGGGACAGGGCTAAAGGCTACACCTTC.

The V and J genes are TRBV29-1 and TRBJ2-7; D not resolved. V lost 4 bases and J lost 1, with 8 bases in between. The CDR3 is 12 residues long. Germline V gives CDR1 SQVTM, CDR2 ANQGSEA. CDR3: CSVGLGSYEQYF. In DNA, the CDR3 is TGCAGCGTTGGTTTAGGATCCTACGAGCAGTACTTC.

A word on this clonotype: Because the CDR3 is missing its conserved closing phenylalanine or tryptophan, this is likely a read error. The DNA of the CDR3 is TGTGCCAGCAGTTTGACTAGCGGGAGCACAGATACGCAGTATCTT. It encodes CASSLTSGSTDTQYL. The gene calls are TRBV12-3 or TRBV12-4 and TRBJ2-3; 10 bases agree with TRBD2. This CDR3 has 15 residues. V lost 3 bases and J lost 0; bases outside the gene matches: 0.